The 4 T cell receptor beta chains presented below share a single source sample, sequenced in a study of T-cell reconstitution after alpha-beta-depleted transplantation in children. Unique molecular identifiers were built into the TCRbeta library. TCRdb re-analysed the PCR reads in MiXCR, keeping a single row per CDR3 protein. The table includes about 870,000 distinct CDR3 sequences, roughly 15% detected once. Sequencing used PBMCs, mostly from graft donor cells, obtained 360 days after TCRalphabeta/CD19-depleted stem cell transplant. These receptors all stem from a male patient between 10 and 17 years old who had a stem cell transplant for acute lymphoblastic leukemia, so the T cells may come from the graft donor.

The chain has TRBV5-6 and TRBJ1-1; weak D call: TRBD1 (5 bases). Germline V CDR1 and CDR2: SGHDT, YYEEEE. Trimming cost V 0 bases and J 1 base, with 10 bases left between them. The CDR3 is 15 residues long. Here the CDR3 DNA reads TGTGCCAGCAGCTTGGTAGGCAGGGAGAACACTGAAGCTTTCTTT. Protein product: CASSLVGRENTEAFF.

DNA of the CDR3: TGTGCCAGCAGCGTAGGGGGAGGCCCTTCCTACAATGAGCAGTTCTTC. It yields the protein CASSVGGGPSYNEQFF. This rearrangement joins TRBV9 to TRBJ2-1; TRBD2 is a possible D gene (6 bases). The V gene's germline CDR1 is SGDLS and CDR2 YYNGEE. V lost 0 bases and J 1 base, leaving 11 bases between the germline ends. CDR3 length: 16 residues.

This clonotype has just a few counts. The gene calls are TRBV4-1 and TRBJ2-2; TRBD2 is a possible D gene (5 bases). Trimming cost V 4 bases and J 6 bases, with 12 bases left between them. CDR1 and CDR2 (germline): MGHRA, YSYEKL. CDR3 length: 14 residues. The CDR3 spells CASSRFTRSGELFF. CDR3 coding DNA: TGCGCCAGCAGCCGGTTCACTAGGTCCGGGGAGCTGTTTTTT.

This chain connects TRBV20-1 to TRBJ1-5; 7 bases line up with TRBD1. Trimming removed 6 bases from V and 0 bases from J; junction bases left unmatched: 11. There are 16 residues in the CDR3. Looked up from germline, CDR1 is DFQATT and CDR2 is SNEGSKA (reference sequence). This chain's CDR3 is CSARDSVTSSNQPQHF. CDR3 coding DNA: TGCAGTGCCCGGGACAGCGTCACCTCTAGCAATCAGCCCCAGCATTTT.